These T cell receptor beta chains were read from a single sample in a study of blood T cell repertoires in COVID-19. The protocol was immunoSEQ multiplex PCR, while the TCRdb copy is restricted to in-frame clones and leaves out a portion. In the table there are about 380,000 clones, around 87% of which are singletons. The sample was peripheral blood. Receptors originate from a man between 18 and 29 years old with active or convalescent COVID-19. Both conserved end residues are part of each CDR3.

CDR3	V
CASSPPGQGGQPQHF	TRBV18
CATGLQGFGANVLTF	TRBV27
CASSPLGGNNQPQHF	TRBV6-6
CASSGTAYTEAFF	TRBV6-6
CASSSRLAGGETQYF	TRBV28
CSVRQGGSYNEQFF	TRBV29-1
CASSWGRGSDTEAFF	TRBV6-2/TRBV6-3
CASSTSGRSIGELFF	TRBV7-3
CASSLAGYQPQHF	TRBV7-9
CASSPGQRDQPQHF	TRBV18
CASSSTLGGEKTQYF	TRBV5-1